The 6 T cell receptor beta chains below come from one sample, sequenced in a study of T cell changes during pregnancy in multiple sclerosis. This table comes from immunoSEQ multiplex PCR, and its TCRdb copy is limited to in-frame clones, with some not included. The profile shows under 55,000 clones, about nine tenths of them singletons. The sequenced sample was CD4+ T cells from peripheral blood mononuclear cells, obtained after pregnancy. The receptors come from a female donor in good health, enrolled as a control in a pregnancy study.

In its sample, this clone was seen once. The chain combines TRBV20-1 with TRBJ1-1; maybe TRBD1 (5 bases). This CDR3 is 11 amino acids long. V was pared by 2 bases and J by 7 bases, with 8 bases between. Germline CDR1 DFQATT, CDR2 SNEGSKA (reference sequence). The CDR3 here is CSARRQGEAFF. The DNA for the CDR3 is TGCAGTGCTAGACGTCAGGGTGAAGCTTTCTTT.

The sample holds one count of this clone. V gene TRBV7-9 combines with J gene TRBJ2-1; 7 bases are a match to TRBD1. The length of the CDR3 is 14 residues. CDR1 and CDR2 (germline): SEHNR, FQNEAQ (reference sequence). V lost 6 bases to trimming and J lost 2 bases; unmatched junction nucleotides: 4. The CDR3 here is CASSWQGAYNEQFF. The CDR3 DNA reads as TGTGCCAGCAGTTGGCAGGGGGCCTACAATGAGCAGTTCTTC.

This clone was detected only once. This rearrangement joins TRBV6-1 to TRBJ2-5; D perhaps matches TRBD1 (7 bases). The length of the CDR3 is 15 residues. Germline loops: CDR1 MNHNS, CDR2 SASEGT. The V end was cut by 7 bases, the J end by 7 bases, with 22 bases between. CDR3: CASNRIRGAEMTQYF. Here the CDR3 DNA reads TGTGCCAGCAACCGCATCAGGGGGGCGGAAATGACCCAGTACTTC.

This chain connects TRBV2 to TRBJ1-5; D remains ambiguous. The V and J ends lost 8 bases and 0 bases respectively, with 8 bases between them. CDR1 and CDR2 from the germline V gene are SNHLY and FYNNEI. The length of the CDR3 is 13 residues. CDR3 amino acids: CASGDGSNQPQHF. CDR3 DNA: TGTGCCAGCGGAGACGGTAGCAATCAGCCCCAGCATTTT.

The chain carries TRBV7-2 and TRBJ2-2; 7 nucleotides line up with TRBD2. The CDR3 sequence is 16 residues long. Germline V CDR1 and CDR2: SGHTA, FQGNSA. The ends lost 0 bases at V and 3 bases at J; junction bases unmatched: 4. The CDR3 loop reads CASSLAVGGYTGELFF. CDR3 in DNA: TGTGCCAGCAGCTTAGCGGTGGGGGGGTACACCGGGGAGCTGTTTTTT.

V is TRBV9 and J is TRBJ1-3; D perhaps matches TRBD1 (5 bases). The CDR3 has 16 residues. V lost 4 bases, J lost 0 bases, and 14 bases lay in between. CDR1 and CDR2 from the germline V gene are SGDLS and YYNGEE. The CDR3 nucleotides are TGTGCCAGCAGCCCCCGGGGGACTTTCTCTGGAAACACCATATATTTT. Translating gives CASSPRGTFSGNTIYF.